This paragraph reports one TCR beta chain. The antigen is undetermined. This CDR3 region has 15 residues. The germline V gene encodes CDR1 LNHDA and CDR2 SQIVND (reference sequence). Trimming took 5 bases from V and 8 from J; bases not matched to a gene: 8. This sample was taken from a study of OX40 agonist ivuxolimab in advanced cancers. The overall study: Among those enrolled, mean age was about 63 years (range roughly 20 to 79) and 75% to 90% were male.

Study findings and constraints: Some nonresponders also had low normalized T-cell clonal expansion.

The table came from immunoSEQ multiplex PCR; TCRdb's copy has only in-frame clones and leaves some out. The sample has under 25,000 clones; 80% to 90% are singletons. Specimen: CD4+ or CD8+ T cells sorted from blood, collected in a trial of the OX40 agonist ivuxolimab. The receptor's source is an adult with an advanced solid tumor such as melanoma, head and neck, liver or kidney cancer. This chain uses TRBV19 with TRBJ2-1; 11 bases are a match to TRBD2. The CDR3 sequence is CASSPRLAGGHEQFF. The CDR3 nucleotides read TGTGCCAGTAGTCCCCGGCTAGCGGGAGGCCATGAGCAGTTCTTC.